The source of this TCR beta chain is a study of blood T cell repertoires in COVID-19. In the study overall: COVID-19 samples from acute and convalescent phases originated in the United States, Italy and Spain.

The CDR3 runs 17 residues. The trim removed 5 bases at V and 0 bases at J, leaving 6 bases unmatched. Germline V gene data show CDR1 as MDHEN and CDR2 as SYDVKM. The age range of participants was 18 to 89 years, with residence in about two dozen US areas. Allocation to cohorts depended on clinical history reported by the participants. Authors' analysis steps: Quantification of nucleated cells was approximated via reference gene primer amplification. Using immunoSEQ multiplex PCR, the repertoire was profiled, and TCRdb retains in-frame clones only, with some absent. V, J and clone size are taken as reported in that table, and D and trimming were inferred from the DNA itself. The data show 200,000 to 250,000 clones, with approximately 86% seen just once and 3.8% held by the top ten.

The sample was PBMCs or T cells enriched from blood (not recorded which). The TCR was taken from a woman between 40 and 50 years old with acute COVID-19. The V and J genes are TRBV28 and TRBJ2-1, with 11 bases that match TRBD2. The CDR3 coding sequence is TGTGCCAGCAGTCCTCATAGCGGGAGGGGCTCCTACAATGAGCAGTTCTTC. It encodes CASSPHSGRGSYNEQFF.